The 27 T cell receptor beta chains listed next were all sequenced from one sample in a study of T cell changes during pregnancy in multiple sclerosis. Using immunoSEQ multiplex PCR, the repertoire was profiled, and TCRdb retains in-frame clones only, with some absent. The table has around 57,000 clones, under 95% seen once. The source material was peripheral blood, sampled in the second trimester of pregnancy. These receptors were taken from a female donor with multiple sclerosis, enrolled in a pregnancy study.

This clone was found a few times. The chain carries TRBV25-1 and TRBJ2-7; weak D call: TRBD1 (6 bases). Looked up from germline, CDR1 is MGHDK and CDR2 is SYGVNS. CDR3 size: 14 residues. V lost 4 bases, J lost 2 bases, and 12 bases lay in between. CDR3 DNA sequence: TGTGCCAGCAGTGGGACAGTGGGGCCCTACGAGCAGTACTTC. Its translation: CASSGTVGPYEQYF.

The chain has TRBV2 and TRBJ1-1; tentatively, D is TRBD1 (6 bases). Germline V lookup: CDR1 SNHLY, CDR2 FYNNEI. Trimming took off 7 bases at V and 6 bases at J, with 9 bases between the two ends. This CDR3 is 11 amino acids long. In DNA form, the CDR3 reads TGTGCCAGCAAGGGGGGGGCTGAAGCTTTCTTT. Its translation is CASKGGAEAFF.

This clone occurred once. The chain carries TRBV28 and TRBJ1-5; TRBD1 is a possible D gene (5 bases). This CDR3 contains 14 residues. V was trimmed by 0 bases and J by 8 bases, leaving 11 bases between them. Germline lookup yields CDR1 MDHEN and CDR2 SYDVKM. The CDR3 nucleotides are TGTGCCAGCAGTTTATGGCAGGGCTCAGAGCCCCAGCATTTT. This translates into CASSLWQGSEPQHF.

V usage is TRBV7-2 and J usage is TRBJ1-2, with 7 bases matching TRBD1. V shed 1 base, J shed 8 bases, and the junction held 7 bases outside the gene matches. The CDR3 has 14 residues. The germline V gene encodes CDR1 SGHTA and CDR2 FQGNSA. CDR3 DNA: TGTGCCAGCAGCTTAGGACAGGGTGGAGGGGGCTACACCTTC. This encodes CASSLGQGGGGYTF.

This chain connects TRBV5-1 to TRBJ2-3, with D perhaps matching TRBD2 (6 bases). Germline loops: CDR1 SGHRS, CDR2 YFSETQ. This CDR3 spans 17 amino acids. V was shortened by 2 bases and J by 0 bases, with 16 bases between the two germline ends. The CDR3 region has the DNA TGCGCCAGCAGCTTTGGGTTCGCGGGGACGAGCACAGATACGCAGTATTTT. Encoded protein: CASSFGFAGTSTDTQYF.

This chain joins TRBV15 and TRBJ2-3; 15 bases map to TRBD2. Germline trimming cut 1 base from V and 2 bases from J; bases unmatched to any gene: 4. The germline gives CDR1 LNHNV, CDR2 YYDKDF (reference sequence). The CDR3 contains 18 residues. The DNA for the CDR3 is TGTGCCACCAGCAGAGGGGGACTAGCGGGGGGCTACACAGATACGCAGTATTTT. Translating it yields CATSRGGLAGGYTDTQYF.

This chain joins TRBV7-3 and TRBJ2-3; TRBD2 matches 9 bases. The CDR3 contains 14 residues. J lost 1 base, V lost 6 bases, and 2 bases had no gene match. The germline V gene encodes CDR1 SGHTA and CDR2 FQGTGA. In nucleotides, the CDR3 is TGTGCCAGCAGTCCTAGCGGGGGCACAGATACGCAGTATTTT. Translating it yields CASSPSGGTDTQYF.

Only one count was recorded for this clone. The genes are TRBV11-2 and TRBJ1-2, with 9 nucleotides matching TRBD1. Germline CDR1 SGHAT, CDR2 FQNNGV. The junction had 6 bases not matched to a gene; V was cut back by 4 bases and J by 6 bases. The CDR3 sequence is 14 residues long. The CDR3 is CASSWIRTGDGYTF. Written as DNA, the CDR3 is TGTGCCAGCAGCTGGATCCGGACAGGGGATGGCTACACCTTC.

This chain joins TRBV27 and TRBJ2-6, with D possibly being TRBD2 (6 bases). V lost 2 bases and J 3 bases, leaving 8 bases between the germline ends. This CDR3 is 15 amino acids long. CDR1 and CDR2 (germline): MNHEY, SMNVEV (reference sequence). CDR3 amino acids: CASSLRGFGANVLTF. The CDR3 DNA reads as TGTGCCAGCAGTTTACGGGGGTTTGGGGCCAACGTCCTGACTTTC.

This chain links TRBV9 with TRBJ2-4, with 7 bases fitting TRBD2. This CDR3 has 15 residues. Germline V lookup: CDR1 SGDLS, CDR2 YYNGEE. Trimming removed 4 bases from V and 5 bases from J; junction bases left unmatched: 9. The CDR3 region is CASSPLGRIENIQYF. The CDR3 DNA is TGTGCCAGCAGCCCACTCGGGAGGATAGAAAACATTCAGTACTTC. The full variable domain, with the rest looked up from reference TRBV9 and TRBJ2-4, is DSGVTQTPKHLITATGQRVTLRCSPRSGDLSVYWYQQSLDQGLQFLIQYYNGEERAKGNILERFSAQQFPDLHSELNLSSLELGDSALYFCASSPLGRIENIQYFGAGTRLSVL.

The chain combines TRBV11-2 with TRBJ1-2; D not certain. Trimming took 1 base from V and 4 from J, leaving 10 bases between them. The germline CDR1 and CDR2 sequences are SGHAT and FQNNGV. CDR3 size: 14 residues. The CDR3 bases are TGTGCCAGCAGCTTAGGGCTGTATGGCTATGGCTACACCTTC. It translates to CASSLGLYGYGYTF. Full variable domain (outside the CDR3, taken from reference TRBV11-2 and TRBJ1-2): EAGVAQSPRYKIIEKRQSVAFWCNPISGHATLYWYQQILGQGPKLLIQFQNNGVVDDSQLPKDRFSAERLKGVDSTLKIQPAKLEDSAVYLCASSLGLYGYGYTFGSGTRLTVV.

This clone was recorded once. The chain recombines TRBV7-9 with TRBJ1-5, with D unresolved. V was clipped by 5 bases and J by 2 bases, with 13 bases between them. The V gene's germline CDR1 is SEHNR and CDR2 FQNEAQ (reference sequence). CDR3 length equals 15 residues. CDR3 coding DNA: TGTGCCAGCAGCCCATTGGGTGGAGGCAATCAGCCCCAGCATTTT. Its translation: CASSPLGGGNQPQHF.

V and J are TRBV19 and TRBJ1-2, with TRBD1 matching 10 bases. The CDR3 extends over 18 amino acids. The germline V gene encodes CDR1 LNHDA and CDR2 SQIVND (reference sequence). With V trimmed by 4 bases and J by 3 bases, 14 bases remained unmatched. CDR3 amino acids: CASSTRPGTGARDYGYTF. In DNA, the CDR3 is TGTGCCAGTAGTACCCGTCCCGGGACAGGGGCGCGTGACTATGGCTACACCTTC.

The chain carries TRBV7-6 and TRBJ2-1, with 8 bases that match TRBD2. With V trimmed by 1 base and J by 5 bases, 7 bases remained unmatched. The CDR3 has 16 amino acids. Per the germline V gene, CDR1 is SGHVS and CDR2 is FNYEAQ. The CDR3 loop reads CASSLVPGGGNNEQFF. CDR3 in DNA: TGTGCCAGCAGCTTAGTCCCCGGCGGGGGGAACAATGAGCAGTTCTTC.

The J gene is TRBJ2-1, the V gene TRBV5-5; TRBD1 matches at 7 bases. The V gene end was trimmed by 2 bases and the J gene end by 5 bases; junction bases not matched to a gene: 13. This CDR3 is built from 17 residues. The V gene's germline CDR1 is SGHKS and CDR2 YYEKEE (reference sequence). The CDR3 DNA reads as TGTGCCAGCAGCTTTAACCAACCGGGACAGCATAACAATGAGCAGTTCTTC. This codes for CASSFNQPGQHNNEQFF.

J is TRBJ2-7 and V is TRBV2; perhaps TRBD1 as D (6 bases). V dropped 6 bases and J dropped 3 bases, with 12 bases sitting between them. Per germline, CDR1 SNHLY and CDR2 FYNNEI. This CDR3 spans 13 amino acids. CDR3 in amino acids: CASRRDRFYEQYF. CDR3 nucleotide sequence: TGTGCCAGCAGGAGAGACAGGTTCTACGAGCAGTACTTC. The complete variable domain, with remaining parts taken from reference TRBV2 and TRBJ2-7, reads EPEVTQTPSHQVTQMGQEVILRCVPISNHLYFYWYRQILGQKVEFLVSFYNNEISEKSEIFDDQFSVERPDGSNFTLKIRSTKLEDSAMYFCASRRDRFYEQYFGPGTRLTVT.

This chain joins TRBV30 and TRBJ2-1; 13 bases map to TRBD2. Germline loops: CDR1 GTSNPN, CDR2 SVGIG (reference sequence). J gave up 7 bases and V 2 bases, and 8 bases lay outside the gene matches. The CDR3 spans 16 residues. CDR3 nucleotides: TGTGCCTGGAGTAGGACTAGCGGGGGCCTGTGGAATGAGCAGTTCTTC. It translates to CAWSRTSGGLWNEQFF.

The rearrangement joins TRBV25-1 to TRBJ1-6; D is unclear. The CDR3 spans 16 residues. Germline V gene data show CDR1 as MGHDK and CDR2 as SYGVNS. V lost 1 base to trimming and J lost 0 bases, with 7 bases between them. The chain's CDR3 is CASSEWASSYNSPLHF. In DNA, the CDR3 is TGTGCCAGCAGTGAATGGGCGAGCTCCTATAATTCACCCCTCCACTTT.

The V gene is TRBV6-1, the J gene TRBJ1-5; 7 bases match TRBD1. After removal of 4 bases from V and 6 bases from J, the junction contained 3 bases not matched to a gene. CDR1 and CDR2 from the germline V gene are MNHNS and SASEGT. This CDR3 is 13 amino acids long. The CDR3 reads CASSVGQPQPQHF. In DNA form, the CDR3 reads TGTGCCAGCAGTGTGGGACAGCCTCAGCCCCAGCATTTT.

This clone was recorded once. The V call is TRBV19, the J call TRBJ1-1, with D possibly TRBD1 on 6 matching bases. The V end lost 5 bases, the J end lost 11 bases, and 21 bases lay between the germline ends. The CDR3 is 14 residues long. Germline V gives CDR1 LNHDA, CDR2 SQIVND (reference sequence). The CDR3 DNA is TGTGCCAGTAGTGCCGAAGGGGGACTACGGGGGGCTTTCTTT. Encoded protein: CASSAEGGLRGAFF.

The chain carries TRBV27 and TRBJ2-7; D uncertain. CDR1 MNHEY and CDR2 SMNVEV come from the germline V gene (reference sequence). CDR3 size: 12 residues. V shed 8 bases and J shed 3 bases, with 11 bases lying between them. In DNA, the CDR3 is TGTGCCAGCGCCTCGGGTTTCTACGAGCAGTACTTC. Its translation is CASASGFYEQYF.

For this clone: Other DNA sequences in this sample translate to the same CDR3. CDR3: CAWSVNGRNTQYF. DNA for the CDR3: TGTGCCTGGAGTGTAAATGGGAGGAATACGCAGTATTTT. The chain combines TRBV30 with TRBJ2-3; perhaps TRBD2 as D (6 bases). V was pared by 0 bases and J by 7 bases, with 11 bases between. The CDR3 is made up of 13 amino acids. Germline CDR1 is GTSNPN and CDR2 is SVGIG (reference sequence).

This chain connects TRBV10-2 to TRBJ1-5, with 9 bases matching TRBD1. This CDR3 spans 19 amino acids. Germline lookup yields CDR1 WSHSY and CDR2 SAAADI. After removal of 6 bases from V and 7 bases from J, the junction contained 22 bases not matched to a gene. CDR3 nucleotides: TGCGCCAGCAGCCCCCACATGGAGGGGGGGACAGGGCTAAACCAGCCCCAGCATTTT. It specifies CASSPHMEGGTGLNQPQHF.

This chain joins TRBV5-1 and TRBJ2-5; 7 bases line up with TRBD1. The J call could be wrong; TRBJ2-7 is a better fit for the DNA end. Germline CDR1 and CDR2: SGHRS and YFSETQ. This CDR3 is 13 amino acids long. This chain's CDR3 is CASSRQGANEQYF. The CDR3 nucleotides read TGCGCCAGCAGCCGACAGGGTGCCAACGAGCAGTACTTC.

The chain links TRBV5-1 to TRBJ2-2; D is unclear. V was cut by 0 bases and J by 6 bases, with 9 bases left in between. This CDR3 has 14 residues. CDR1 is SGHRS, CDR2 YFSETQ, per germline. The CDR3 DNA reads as TGCGCCAGCAGCTTGGGTCCTCGTTCCGGGGAGCTGTTTTTT. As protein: CASSLGPRSGELFF.

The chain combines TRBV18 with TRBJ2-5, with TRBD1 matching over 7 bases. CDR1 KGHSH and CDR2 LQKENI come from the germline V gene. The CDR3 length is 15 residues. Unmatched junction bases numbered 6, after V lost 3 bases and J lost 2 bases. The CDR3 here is CASSPGTDPQETQYF. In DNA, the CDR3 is TGTGCCAGCTCACCCGGGACAGATCCTCAAGAGACCCAGTACTTC. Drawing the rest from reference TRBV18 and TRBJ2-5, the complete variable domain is NAGVMQNPRHLVRRRGQEARLRCSPMKGHSHVYWYRQLPEEGLKFMVYLQKENIIDESGMPKERFSAEFPKEGPSILRIQQVVRGDSAAYFCASSPGTDPQETQYFGPGTRLLVL.

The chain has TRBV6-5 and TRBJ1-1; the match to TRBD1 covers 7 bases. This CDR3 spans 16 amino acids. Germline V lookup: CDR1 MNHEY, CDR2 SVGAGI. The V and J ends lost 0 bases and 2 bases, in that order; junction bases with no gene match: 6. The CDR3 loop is CASSYSGGVRNTEAFF. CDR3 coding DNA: TGTGCCAGCAGTTACTCAGGGGGCGTAAGAAACACTGAAGCTTTCTTT.